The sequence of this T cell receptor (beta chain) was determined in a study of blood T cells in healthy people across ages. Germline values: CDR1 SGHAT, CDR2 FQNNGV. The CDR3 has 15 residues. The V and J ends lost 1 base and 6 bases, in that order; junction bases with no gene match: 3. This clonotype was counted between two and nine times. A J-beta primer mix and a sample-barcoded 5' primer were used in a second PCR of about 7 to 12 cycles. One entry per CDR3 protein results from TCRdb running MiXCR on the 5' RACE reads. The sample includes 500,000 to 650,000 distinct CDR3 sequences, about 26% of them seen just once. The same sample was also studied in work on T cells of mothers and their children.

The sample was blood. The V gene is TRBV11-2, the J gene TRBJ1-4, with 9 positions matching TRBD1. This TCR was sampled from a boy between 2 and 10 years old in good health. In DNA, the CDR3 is TGTGCCAGCAGCTTAGTCCGGGACAGGGATGAAAAACTGTTTTTT. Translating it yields CASSLVRDRDEKLFF.